A selection of T cell receptor beta chains follows, all from one sample in a study of T-cell reconstitution after alpha-beta-depleted transplantation in children. TCRdb re-derived calls from the PCR reads in MiXCR, one entry per CDR3 protein. The data hold around 960,000 distinct CDR3 sequences, with about 29% observed a single time. The input for sequencing was PBMCs, mostly from graft donor cells, taken 360 days after TCRalphabeta/CD19-depleted stem cell transplant. The origin of the receptors is a boy in the first two years of life who had a stem cell transplant for SCID, so the T cells may come from the graft donor. Each CDR3 is given with its conserved first and last residue. A D gene is named only where the DNA matches it firmly. Clone sizes are given selectively: once, few, many, or a class where the clone is expanded.

>.|.|TRBV20-1|TRBJ2-7|12
TGCAGTGCGTCAGGTCGGGACTACGAGCAGTACTTC
CSASGRDYEQYF
>.|.|TRBV7-7|TRBJ2-3|15
TGTGCCAGCAGCTTAGATGGGGCCCCCACAGATACGCAGTATTTT
CASSLDGAPTDTQYF
>.|TRBD2|TRBV11-2|TRBJ2-5|18
TGTGCCAGCAGCGCGCCGGGACTAGCGGGGGGAACTCAAGAGACCCAGTACTTC
CASSAPGLAGGTQETQYF
>few|.|TRBV12-3/TRBV12-4|TRBJ1-2|14
TGTGCCAGCAGCACAGCGCCACAAGGCTATGGCTACACCTTC
CASSTAPQGYGYTF
>.|.|TRBV20-1|TRBJ1-2|15
TGCAGTGCCAACTCGGGGCAGGGGACCATCTATGGCTACACCTTC
CSANSGQGTIYGYTF
>.|.|TRBV10-3|TRBJ1-2|14
TGTGCCATCAGTGAGTCGGGGCGGCACTATGGCTACACCTTC
CAISESGRHYGYTF
>.|.|TRBV5-1|TRBJ1-1|15
TGCGCCAGCAGCTTGGGGGCCCAAATGAACACTGAAGCTTTCTTT
CASSLGAQMNTEAFF
>few|.|TRBV12-3/TRBV12-4|TRBJ1-4|17
TGTGCCAGCAAAGGGGGGAGGACAGTGCAAACTAATGAAAAACTGTTTTTT
CASKGGRTVQTNEKLFF
>few|.|TRBV2|TRBJ2-2|15
TGTGCCAGCAGCGCCTCGGGGCTATTGGGCGGGGAGCTGTTTTTT
CASSASGLLGGELFF
>.|.|TRBV12-5|TRBJ1-4|15
TGTGCTAGTGGCTTAGGGGTGACAACTAATGAAAAACTGTTTTTT
CASGLGVTTNEKLFF
>many|.|TRBV20-1|TRBJ1-5|14
TGCAGTGCTAGTCTAGGCGATAGCAATCAGCCCCAGCATTTT
CSASLGDSNQPQHF
>.|TRBD1|TRBV5-1|TRBJ1-1|14
TGCGCCAGCAGCTACTTGACAGGGGACACTGAAGCTTTCTTT
CASSYLTGDTEAFF
>.|.|TRBV4-1|TRBJ1-5|15
TGCGCCAGCAGCCATCCGCTACGAGGAGGTCAGCCCCAGCATTTT
CASSHPLRGGQPQHF
>.|TRBD2|TRBV7-3|TRBJ2-2|17
TGTGCCAGCAGCTTAACTTTAGCGGGGGTGGATACCGGGGAGCTGTTTTTT
CASSLTLAGVDTGELFF
>.|.|TRBV6-2/TRBV6-3|TRBJ1-6|13
TGTGCCACCATACGGACGCCGAATTCACCCCTCCACTTT
CATIRTPNSPLHF
>.|TRBD1|TRBV28|TRBJ1-1|14
TGTGCCAGCAGTCCACGCAGGGGGAGGACTGAAGCTTTCTTT
CASSPRRGRTEAFF
>many|.|TRBV10-3|TRBJ2-1|15
TGTGCCATCAGTGACAACCCCAACCGACAGGTCCCTCAGTTCTTC
CAISDNPNRQVPQFF
>.|.|TRBV28|TRBJ2-7|15
TGTGCCAGCAGTCCATCCCCGGACTACGCCTACGAGCAGTACTTC
CASSPSPDYAYEQYF
>many|.|TRBV6-1|TRBJ1-5|13
TGTGCCAGCAGTCGGACGGTTCATCAGCCCCAGCATTTT
CASSRTVHQPQHF
>.|.|TRBV19|TRBJ2-7|15
TGTGCCAGTAGTATTGCGGGGCAGCAGTCCTACGAGCAGTACTTC
CASSIAGQQSYEQYF
>.|.|TRBV18|TRBJ1-1|15
TGTGCCAGCTCACCCGCGGGTTGGGCGGACACTGAAGCTTTCTTT
CASSPAGWADTEAFF
>few|.|TRBV5-6|TRBJ2-3|16
TGTGCCAGCAGTACGAGGACTGTGGCAGGCACAGATACGCAGTATTTT
CASSTRTVAGTDTQYF
>.|.|TRBV15|TRBJ2-5|13
TGTGCCACCAGCAGAGATGAATGGGAGACCCAGTACTTC
CATSRDEWETQYF
>few|.|TRBV7-9|TRBJ2-3|16
TGTGCCAGCAGCGCATCTAGCCTAAGTTTCACAGATACGCAGTATTTT
CASSASSLSFTDTQYF
>.|.|TRBV29-1|TRBJ2-7|13
TGCAGCGTCCTCTGGGGGGGGCACTACGAGCAGTACTTC
CSVLWGGHYEQYF
>many|.|TRBV5-5|TRBJ2-4|13
TGTGCCAGCAGCTTGGCCAAGGAGAACATTCAGTACTTC
CASSLAKENIQYF
>few|.|TRBV10-3|TRBJ1-4|13
TGTGCCATCAGGGGGACGCCAGAAGAGCAACTGTTTTTT
CAIRGTPEEQLFF